The T cell receptor (beta chain) under discussion was sequenced for a study of Ad26.COV2.S vaccination and SARS-CoV-2 variants. The protocol was immunoSEQ multiplex PCR, while the TCRdb copy is restricted to in-frame clones and leaves out a portion. This table holds more than 150,000 clones, approximately 88% found once. Trimming removed 6 bases at V and 5 bases at J, with 10 bases between. CDR3 length: 13 residues. Sequenced here: peripheral blood, sampled after recovery from COVID-19. The sequence derives from a human donor who had recovered from COVID-19. This chain joins TRBV12-3 or TRBV12-4 and TRBJ2-2; maybe TRBD1 (6 bases). CDR3: CASRPDRTGELFF. In DNA, the CDR3 is TGTGCCAGCAGGCCGGACAGAACCGGGGAGCTGTTTTTT.